The rows below give T cell receptor beta chains drawn from one sample of a study of T-cell memory formation after mild COVID-19. Via MiXCR, TCRdb re-called the 5' RACE reads, giving one row per CDR3 protein. The data contain roughly 35,000 distinct CDR3 sequences, about 7.3% of them singletons. The sequenced sample consisted of PBMCs or a T cell subset sorted from them (not recorded which). The receptors stem from a man aged 18-30 years who had mild COVID-19 (a few samples of this study predate the infection). Cell type and time point are not known. CDR3s include the opening cysteine and the closing phenylalanine or tryptophan. D genes are given only for firm matches. Size tells how often a clone was seen (once, few, many) or the class of an expanded clone, and some rows leave it out.

cdr3_length,v_call,j_call,d_call,clone_size,cdr3_nt,cdr3_aa
14,TRBV29-1,TRBJ1-2,.,many,TGCAGCGTTGAAGTCGGGGCAGGGAAAAATGGCTACACCTTC,CSVEVGAGKNGYTF
15,TRBV28,TRBJ2-2,.,.,TGTGCCAGCAGTTTAGGGGGCCTTACCCACGGGGAGCTGTTTTTT,CASSLGGLTHGELFF
17,TRBV5-1,TRBJ2-3,TRBD2,many,TGCGCCAGCAGCTTCTCCTATGCGGGGGGAAATACAGATACGCAGTATTTT,CASSFSYAGGNTDTQYF
14,TRBV6-5,TRBJ1-2,.,many,TGTGCCAGCAGTAATGCCGGGAGGTGGTATGGCTACACCTTC,CASSNAGRWYGYTF
16,TRBV9,TRBJ2-7,TRBD1,.,TGTGCCAGCAGCGTAGACGACAGGGGTCCAGGATACGAGCAGTACTTC,CASSVDDRGPGYEQYF
15,TRBV29-1,TRBJ2-7,TRBD1,few,TGCAGCGCCCGGTATGGGGGACAGGGGGCATACGAGCAGTACTTC,CSARYGGQGAYEQYF
14,TRBV7-3,TRBJ2-3,.,many,TGTGCCAGCAGCCCGCTGGGATGGATGAATACGCAGTATTTT,CASSPLGWMNTQYF
13,TRBV6-5,TRBJ1-3,.,many,TGTGCCAGCAGGACACCCTCTGGAAACACCATATATTTT,CASRTPSGNTIYF
14,TRBV12-3/TRBV12-4,TRBJ1-5,.,many,TGTGCCAGCAGTTTTTGGGGAGGCGATCAGCCCCAGCATTTT,CASSFWGGDQPQHF
12,TRBV7-9,TRBJ1-5,.,many,TGTGCCAGCAGCTTTAGTCGCCAGCCCCAGCATTTT,CASSFSRQPQHF
16,TRBV7-2,TRBJ2-2,TRBD1,many,TGTGCCAGCAGCTCACGGACAGGGGGCGACACCGGGGAGCTGTTTTTT,CASSSRTGGDTGELFF
15,TRBV25-1,TRBJ1-1,TRBD1,many,TGTGCCAGCAGTGAATTTGAGGGACAGGGCACTGAAGCTTTCTTT,CASSEFEGQGTEAFF
15,TRBV2,TRBJ2-5,TRBD2,few,TGTGCCAGCAGTGGGGCGGGGACTAGATTGGAGACCCAGTACTTC,CASSGAGTRLETQYF
12,TRBV7-8,TRBJ1-1,.,many,TGTGCCAGCAGCGTTGACAGATCTGAAGCTTTCTTT,CASSVDRSEAFF
14,TRBV19,TRBJ1-1,TRBD1,few,TGTGCCACAATATGGACAGGGAGATTCACTGAAGCTTTCTTT,CATIWTGRFTEAFF
13,TRBV20-1,TRBJ2-1,.,many,TGCAGTGCCACGGGATACTCCTACAATGAGCAGTTCTTC,CSATGYSYNEQFF
16,TRBV7-9,TRBJ2-1,.,many,TGTGCCAGCAGCCCCATCGGGGTCCTCCGGCCCAATGAGCAGTTCTTC,CASSPIGVLRPNEQFF
20,TRBV4-3,TRBJ2-3,TRBD2,many,TGCGCCAGCAGCCAAGAACCGCAGCGGGGGGGCCCTAGTGGCACAGATACGCAGTATTTT,CASSQEPQRGGPSGTDTQYF